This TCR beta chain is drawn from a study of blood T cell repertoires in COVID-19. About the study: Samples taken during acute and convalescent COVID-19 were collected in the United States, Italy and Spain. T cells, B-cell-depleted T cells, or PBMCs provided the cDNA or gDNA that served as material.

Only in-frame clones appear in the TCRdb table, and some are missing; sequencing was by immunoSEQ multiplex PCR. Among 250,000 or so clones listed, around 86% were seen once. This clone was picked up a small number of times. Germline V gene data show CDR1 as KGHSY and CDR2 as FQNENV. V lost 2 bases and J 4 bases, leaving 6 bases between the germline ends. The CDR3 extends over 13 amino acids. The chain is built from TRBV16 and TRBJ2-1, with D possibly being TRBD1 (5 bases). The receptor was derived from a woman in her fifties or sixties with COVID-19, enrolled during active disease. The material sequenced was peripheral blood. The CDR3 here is CASSQRQYNEQFF. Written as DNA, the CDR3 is TGTGCCAGCAGCCAACGACAGTACAATGAGCAGTTCTTC.